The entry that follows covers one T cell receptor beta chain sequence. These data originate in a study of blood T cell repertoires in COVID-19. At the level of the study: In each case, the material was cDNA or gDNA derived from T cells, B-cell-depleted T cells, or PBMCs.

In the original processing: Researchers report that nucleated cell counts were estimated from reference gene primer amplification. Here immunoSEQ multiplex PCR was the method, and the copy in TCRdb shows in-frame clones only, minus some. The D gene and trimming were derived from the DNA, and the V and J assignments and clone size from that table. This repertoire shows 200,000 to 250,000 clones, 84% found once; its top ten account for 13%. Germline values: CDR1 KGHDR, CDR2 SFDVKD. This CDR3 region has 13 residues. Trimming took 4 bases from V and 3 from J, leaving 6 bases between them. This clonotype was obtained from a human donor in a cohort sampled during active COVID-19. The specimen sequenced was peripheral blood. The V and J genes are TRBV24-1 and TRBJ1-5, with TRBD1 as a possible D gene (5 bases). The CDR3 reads CATSDRVNQPQHF. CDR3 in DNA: TGTGCCACCAGTGACAGGGTCAATCAGCCCCAGCATTTT.